The present T cell receptor (beta chain) was sequenced within a study of blood T cells in healthy people across ages. A second PCR, run for about 7 to 12 cycles, used a sample-barcoded 5' primer plus a J-beta primer mix. Via MiXCR, TCRdb re-called the 5' RACE reads, giving one row per CDR3 protein. The sample yields 1.5 million to 2 million distinct CDR3 sequences, 25% to 30% seen once. V lost 4 bases, J lost 4 bases, and 9 bases lay in between. Germline CDR1 and CDR2: ENHRY and SYGVKD. CDR3 size: 13 residues. The sequenced sample was blood. The TCR sequence derives from a woman aged 25-40 years in good health. V usage is TRBV10-3 and J usage is TRBJ2-3; D assignment may be TRBD1 or TRBD2 (5 bases each). CDR3 sequence: CAISGGAPDTQYF. CDR3 DNA sequence: TGTGCCATCAGTGGAGGGGCCCCAGATACGCAGTATTTT.